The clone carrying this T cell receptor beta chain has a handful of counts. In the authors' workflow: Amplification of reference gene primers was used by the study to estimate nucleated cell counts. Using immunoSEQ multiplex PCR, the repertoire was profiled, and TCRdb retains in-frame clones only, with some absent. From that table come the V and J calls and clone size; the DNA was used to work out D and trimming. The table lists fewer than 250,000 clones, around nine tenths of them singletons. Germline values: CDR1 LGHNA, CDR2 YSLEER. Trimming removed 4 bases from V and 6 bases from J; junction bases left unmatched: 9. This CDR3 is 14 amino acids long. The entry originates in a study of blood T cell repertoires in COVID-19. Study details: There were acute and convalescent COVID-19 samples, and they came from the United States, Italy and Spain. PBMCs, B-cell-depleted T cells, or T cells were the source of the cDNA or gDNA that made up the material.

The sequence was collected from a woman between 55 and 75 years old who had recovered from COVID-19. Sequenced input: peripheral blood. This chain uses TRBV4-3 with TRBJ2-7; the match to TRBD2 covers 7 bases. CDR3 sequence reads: CASSPRLADSEQYF. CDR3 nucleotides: TGCGCCAGCAGCCCCAGACTAGCAGATAGCGAGCAGTACTTC.